This T cell receptor (beta chain) originates from a study of T-cell memory formation after mild COVID-19. For the study at large: The TCR clusters were mostly specific to one donor.

This clonotype has more than one count but fewer than ten. Researchers used 5'RACE with constant-segment primers to make TCR alpha and TCR beta cDNA libraries that carry sample barcodes and UMIs. Each CDR3 protein gets one entry after TCRdb re-called the 5' RACE reads with MiXCR. The sample has a few hundred thousand distinct CDR3 sequences, approximately 15% seen once; the top ten hold around a fifth. The TCR was taken from a man between 18 and 35 years old who had mild COVID-19 (a few samples of this study predate the infection). Cell type and time point are not known. Material: PBMCs or a T cell subset sorted from them (not recorded which).

The CDR3: CASSQAPQGGNTEAFF. DNA of the CDR3: TGCGCCAGCAGCCAAGCTCCCCAAGGAGGGAACACTGAAGCTTTCTTT. V is TRBV4-3 and J is TRBJ1-1; D ambiguous. Per germline, CDR1 LGHNA and CDR2 YSLEER. The V end lost 1 base, the J end lost 1 base, and 13 bases lay between the germline ends. This CDR3 has 16 amino acids.